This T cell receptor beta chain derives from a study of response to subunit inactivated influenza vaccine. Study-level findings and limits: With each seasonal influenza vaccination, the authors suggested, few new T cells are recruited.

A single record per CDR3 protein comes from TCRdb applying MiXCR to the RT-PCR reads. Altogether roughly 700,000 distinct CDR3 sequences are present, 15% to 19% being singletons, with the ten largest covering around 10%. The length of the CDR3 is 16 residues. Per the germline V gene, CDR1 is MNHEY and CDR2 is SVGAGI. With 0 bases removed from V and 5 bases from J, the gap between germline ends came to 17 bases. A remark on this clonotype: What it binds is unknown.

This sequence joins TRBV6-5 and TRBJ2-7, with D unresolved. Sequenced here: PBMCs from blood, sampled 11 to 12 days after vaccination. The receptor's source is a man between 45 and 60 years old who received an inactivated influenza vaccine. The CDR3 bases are TGTGCCAGCAGTTACTCGATGGCAGATTATACCGACGAGCAGTACTTC. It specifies CASSYSMADYTDEQYF.